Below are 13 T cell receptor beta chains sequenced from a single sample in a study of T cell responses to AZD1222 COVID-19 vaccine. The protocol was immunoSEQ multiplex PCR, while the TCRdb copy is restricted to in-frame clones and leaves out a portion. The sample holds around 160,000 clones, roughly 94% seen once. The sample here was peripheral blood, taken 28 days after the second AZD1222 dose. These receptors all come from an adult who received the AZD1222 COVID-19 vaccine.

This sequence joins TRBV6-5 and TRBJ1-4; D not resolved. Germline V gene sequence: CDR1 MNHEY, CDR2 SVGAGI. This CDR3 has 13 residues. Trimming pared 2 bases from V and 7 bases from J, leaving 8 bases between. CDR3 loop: CASSYRESEKLFF. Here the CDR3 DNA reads TGTGCCAGCAGTTACAGGGAAAGTGAAAAACTGTTTTTT.

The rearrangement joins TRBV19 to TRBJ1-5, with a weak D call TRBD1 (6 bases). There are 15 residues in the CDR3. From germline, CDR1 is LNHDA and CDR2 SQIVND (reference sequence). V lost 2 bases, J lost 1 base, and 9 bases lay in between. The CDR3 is CASSITGLSNQPQHF. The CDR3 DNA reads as TGTGCCAGTAGTATAACAGGGTTGAGCAATCAGCCCCAGCATTTT.

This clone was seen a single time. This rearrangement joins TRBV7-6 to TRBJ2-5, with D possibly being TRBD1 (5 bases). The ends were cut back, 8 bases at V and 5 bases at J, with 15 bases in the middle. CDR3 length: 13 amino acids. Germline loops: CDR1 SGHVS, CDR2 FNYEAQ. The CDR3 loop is CASGQTFRETQYF. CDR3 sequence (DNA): TGTGCCAGCGGACAAACCTTCAGGGAGACCCAGTACTTC. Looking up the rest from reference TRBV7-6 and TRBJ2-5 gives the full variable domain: GAGVSQSPRYKVTKRGQDVALRCDPISGHVSLYWYRQALGQGPEFLTYFNYEAQQDKSGLPNDRFSAERPEGSISTLTIQRTEQRDSAMYRCASGQTFRETQYFGPGTRLLVL.

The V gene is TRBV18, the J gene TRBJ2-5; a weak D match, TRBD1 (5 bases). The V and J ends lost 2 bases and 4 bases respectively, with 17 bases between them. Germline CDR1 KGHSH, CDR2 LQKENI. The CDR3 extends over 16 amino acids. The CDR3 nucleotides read TGTGCCAGCTCACCAGTCACCGGTCGTGGGGCAGAGACCCAGTACTTC. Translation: CASSPVTGRGAETQYF.

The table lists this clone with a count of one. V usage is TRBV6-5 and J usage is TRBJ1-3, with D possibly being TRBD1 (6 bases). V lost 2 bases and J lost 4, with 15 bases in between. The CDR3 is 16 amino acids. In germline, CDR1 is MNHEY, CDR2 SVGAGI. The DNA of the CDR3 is TGTGCCAGCAGTTACGATGGACAGTTAAGAGGAAACACCATATATTTT. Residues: CASSYDGQLRGNTIYF.

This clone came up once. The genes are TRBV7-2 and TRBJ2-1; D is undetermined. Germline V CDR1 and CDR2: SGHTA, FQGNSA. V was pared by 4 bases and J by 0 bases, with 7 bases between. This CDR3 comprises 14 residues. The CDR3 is CASSSQSSYNEQFF. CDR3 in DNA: TGTGCCAGCAGCTCTCAAAGCTCCTACAATGAGCAGTTCTTC.

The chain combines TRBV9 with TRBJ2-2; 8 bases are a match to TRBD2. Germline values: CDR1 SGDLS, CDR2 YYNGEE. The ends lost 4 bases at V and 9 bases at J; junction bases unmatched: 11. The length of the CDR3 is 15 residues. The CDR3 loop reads CASSPGEREIRELFF. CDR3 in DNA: TGTGCCAGCAGCCCAGGAGAGCGGGAGATCCGGGAGCTGTTTTTT.

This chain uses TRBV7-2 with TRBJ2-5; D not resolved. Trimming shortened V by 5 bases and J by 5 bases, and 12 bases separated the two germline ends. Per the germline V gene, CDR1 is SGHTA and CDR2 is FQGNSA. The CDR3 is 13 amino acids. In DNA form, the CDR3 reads TGTGCCAGCAGCCAAGAATCCCGCGAGACCCAGTACTTC. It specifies CASSQESRETQYF.

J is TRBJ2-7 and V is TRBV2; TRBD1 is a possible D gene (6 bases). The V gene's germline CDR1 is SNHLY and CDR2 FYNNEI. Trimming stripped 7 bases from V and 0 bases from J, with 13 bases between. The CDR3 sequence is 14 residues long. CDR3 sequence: CASNYGTLSYEQYF. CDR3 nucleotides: TGTGCCAGCAATTACGGGACACTCTCCTACGAGCAGTACTTC.

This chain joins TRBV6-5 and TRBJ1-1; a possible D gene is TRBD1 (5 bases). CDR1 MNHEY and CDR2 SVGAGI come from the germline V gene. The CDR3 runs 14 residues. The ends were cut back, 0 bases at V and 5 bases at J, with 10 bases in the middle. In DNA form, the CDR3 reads TGTGCCAGCAGTTACTCGAAGGGGAGTACTGAAGCTTTCTTT. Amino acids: CASSYSKGSTEAFF.

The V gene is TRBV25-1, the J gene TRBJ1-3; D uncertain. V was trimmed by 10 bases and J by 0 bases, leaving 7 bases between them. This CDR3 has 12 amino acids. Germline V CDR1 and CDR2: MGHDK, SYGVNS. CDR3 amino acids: CATVNSGNTIYF. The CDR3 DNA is TGTGCCACTGTGAACTCTGGAAACACCATATATTTT.

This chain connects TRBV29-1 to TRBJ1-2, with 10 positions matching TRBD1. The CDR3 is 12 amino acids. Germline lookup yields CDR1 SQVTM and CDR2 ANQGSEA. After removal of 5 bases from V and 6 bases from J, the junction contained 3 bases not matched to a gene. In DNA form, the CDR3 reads TGCAGCGTTACGGGACAGGGGAATGGCTACACCTTC. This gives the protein CSVTGQGNGYTF.

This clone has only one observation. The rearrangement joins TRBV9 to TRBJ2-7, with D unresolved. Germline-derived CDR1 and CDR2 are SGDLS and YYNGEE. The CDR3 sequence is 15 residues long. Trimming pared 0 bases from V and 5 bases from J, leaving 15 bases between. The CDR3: CASSVGVQGSHEQYF. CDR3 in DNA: TGTGCCAGCAGCGTAGGGGTCCAAGGGTCCCACGAGCAGTACTTC.